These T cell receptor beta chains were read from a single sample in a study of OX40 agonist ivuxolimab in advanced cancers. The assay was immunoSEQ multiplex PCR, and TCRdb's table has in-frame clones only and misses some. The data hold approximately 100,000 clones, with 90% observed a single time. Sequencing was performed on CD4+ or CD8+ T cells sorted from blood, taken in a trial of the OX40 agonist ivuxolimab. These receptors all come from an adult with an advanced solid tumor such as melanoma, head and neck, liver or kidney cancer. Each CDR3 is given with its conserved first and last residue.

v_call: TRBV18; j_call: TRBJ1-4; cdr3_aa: CASSPIGGEKLFF
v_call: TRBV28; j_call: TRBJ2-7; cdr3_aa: CASNTRLALTYEQYF
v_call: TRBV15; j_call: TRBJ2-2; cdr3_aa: CATSRENSGELFF
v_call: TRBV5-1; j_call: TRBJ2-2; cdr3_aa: CASSLEGRVDTGELFF
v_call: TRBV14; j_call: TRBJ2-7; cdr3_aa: CASSHIRDGASSTYEQYF
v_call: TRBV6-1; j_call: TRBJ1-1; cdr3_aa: CASTRTGQGVSEAFF
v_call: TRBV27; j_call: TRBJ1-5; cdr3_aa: CASRPDRRGLQPQHF
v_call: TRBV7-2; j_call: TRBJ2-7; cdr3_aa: CASSLERRRTYEQYF
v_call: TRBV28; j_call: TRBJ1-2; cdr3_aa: CASSLADGHYGYTF
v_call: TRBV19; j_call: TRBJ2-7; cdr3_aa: CASSIDGAVSSYEQYF
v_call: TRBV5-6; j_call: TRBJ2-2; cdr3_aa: CASSFGTGGGTGELFF
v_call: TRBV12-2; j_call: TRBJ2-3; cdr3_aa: CASRPRGCTSTDTQYF
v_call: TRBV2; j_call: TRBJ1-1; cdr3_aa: CASSADINTEAFF
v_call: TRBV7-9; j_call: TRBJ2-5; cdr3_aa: CASSPLRRQSQETQYF
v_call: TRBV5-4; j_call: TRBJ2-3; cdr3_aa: CASSRQGALTDTQYF
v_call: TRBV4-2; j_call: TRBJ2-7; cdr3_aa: CASSPSEGQGYMQYF
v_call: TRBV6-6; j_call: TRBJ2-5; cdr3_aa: CASSYGQIQETQYF
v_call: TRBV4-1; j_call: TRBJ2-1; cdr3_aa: CASSPRTSGRLYEQFF
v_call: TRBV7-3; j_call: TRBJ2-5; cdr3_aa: CASSLTSLETQYF
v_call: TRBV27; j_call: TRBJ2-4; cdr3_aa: CASSANRDRRAKNIQYF
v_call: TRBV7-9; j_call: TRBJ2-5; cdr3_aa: CASSSGSGSFQETQYF
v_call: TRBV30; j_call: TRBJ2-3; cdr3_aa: CAWSVRTGRATDTQYF
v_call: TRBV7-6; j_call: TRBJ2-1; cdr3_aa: CASSPTSLAGDEQFF
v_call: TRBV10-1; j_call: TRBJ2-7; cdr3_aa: CASSENQSGGSHEQYF
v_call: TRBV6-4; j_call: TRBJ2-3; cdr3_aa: CASSRTRDFADTQYF
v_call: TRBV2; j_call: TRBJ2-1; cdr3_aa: CASSEEREVYNEQFF
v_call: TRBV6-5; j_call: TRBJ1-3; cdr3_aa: CASSSGGGRDTIYF
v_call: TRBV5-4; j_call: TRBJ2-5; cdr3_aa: CASSPATGGHQETQYF
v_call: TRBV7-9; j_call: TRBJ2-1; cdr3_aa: CASSSKGFEQFF
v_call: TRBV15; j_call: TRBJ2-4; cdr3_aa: CATREGAKNIQYF
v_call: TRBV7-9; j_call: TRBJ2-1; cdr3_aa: CASGSGAYNEQFF
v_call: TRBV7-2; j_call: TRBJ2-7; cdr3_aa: CASSLWGGPSSYEQYF
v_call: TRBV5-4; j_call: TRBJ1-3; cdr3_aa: CASSLDTGRATGNTIYF
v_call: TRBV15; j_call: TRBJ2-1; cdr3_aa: CATSRPSENEQFF
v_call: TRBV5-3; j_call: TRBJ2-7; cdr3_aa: CARSLKGISYEQYF
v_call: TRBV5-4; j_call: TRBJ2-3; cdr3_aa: CASSWDTDTQYF